Below are 11 T cell receptor beta chains sequenced from a single sample in a study of tissue T cells after allogeneic stem cell transplantation. Method: immunoSEQ multiplex PCR; TCRdb's copy keeps in-frame clones and lacks some. Among 6,800 or so clones listed, approximately 74% were seen once. Sample: blood. These receptors all come from a female BALB/c mouse in good health. Strain haplotype (MHC): H2-d.

Points on this clone: Any gene name here is a mouse gene name. With the read ending 1 residue before the CDR3 end, the germline J gene is used to fill in that end. The chain combines TRBV13-1 with TRBJ2-1; D may be TRBD1 (7 bases). The CDR3 covers 15 residues. V was cut by 0 bases and J by 6 bases, with 13 bases left in between. Germline V gene lookup returns CDR1 NSHNY and CDR2 SYGAGN. The sequenced CDR3 bases are TGTGCCAGCAGTGATGTGAGGGGGCGCGGTGCTGAGCAGTTC. This encodes CASSDVRGRGAEQF. The full CDR3 is CASSDVRGRGAEQFF.

A remark on this clone: Genes here carry mouse names. CDR3 DNA (partial): TGTGCCAGCAGTCGGACAGGGGCAAACACCGGGCAGCTCTAC. Protein product: CASSRTGANTGQLY. The CDR3, in full, reads CASSRTGANTGQLYF. V is TRBV13-1 and J is TRBJ2-2; 9 positions match TRBD1. The read comes to an end 1 residue before the CDR3 does, leaving the germline J gene to fill in the end. CDR3 length: 15 amino acids. V trimming: 4 bases; J trimming: 0 bases; junction bases outside the gene matches: 1. Germline CDR1 NSHNY, CDR2 SYGAGN.

Note on this clone: The germline and genes are mouse ones. The CDR3 end is not reached by the read, which stops 1 residue before it; the germline J gene fills it in. V and J are TRBV2 and TRBJ1-3, with a possible D match to TRBD1 (6 bases). The CDR3 loop spans 17 amino acids. The V end was cut by 0 bases, the J end by 0 bases, with 12 bases between. Germline CDR1 is LGHNA and CDR2 is YSYQKL. The sequenced CDR3 bases are TGTGCCAGCAGCCAAGACCAGGGGCCCTATTCTGGAAATACGCTCTAT. Its translation: CASSQDQGPYSGNTLY. The entire CDR3 protein reads CASSQDQGPYSGNTLYF.

Comment on this clone: Gene names refer to mouse genes. CDR3 loop: CASSLPDTEVFF. The DNA read from the CDR3 is TGTGCCAGCAGCTTACCAGACACAGAAGTCTTC. J is TRBJ1-1 and V is TRBV3; D unclear. The CDR3 goes on 1 residue after the read ends, and that part is filled in from the germline J gene. This CDR3 has 12 amino acids. Germline values: CDR1 SNHLY, CDR2 FYNGKV (reference sequence). V lost 2 bases and J 3 bases, leaving 4 bases between the germline ends.

The table lists this clone with a few counts. Mouse gene names and germline throughout. Read sequence stops 1 residue before the CDR3 end, and the germline J gene provides the missing end. The rearrangement joins TRBV13-1 to TRBJ1-2; 9 nucleotides match TRBD1. V trimming: 1 base; J trimming: 2 bases; junction bases outside the gene matches: 3. The CDR3 has 15 residues. CDR1 NSHNY and CDR2 SYGAGN come from the germline V gene. The CDR3 spells CASSDSQGANSDYTF. The CDR3 bases that were read are TGTGCCAGCAGTGATTCACAGGGGGCGAACTCCGACTACACC.

In regard to this clone: Genes and germline are mouse. CDR3: CTCSADREVFF. The DNA read from the CDR3 is TGCACCTGCAGTGCAGATAGGGAAGTCTTC. The chain links TRBV1 to TRBJ1-1; no firm D call. Read sequence stops 1 residue before the CDR3 end, and the germline J gene provides the missing end. V was pared by 0 bases and J by 8 bases, with 4 bases between. The CDR3 has 11 residues. From germline, CDR1 is NSQYPW and CDR2 LRSPGD (reference sequence).

Points on this clone: Genes and germline come from the mouse. The read ends 1 residue before the CDR3 terminus; that terminus is restored from the germline J gene. The V call is TRBV4, the J call TRBJ2-7; 13 nucleotides align to TRBD2. The CDR3 has 15 residues. J lost 0 bases, V lost 5 bases, and 1 base had no gene match. Germline lookup yields CDR1 LGHDT and CDR2 YNNKQL (reference sequence). The chain's CDR3 is CASSRDWGGSYEQYF. The sequenced CDR3 bases are TGTGCCAGCAGCCGGGACTGGGGGGGCTCCTATGAACAGTAC.

As concerns this clone: Gene names refer to mouse genes. Read sequence stops 1 residue before the CDR3 end, and the germline J gene provides the missing end. This chain uses TRBV31 with TRBJ1-4; weak D call: TRBD1 (6 bases). V dropped 0 bases and J dropped 3 bases, with 11 bases sitting between them. The CDR3 extends over 15 amino acids. Germline CDR1 reads GKSSPN; CDR2 reads SITVG. The CDR3 spells CAWSLGQGPNERLFF. CDR3 bases read: TGTGCCTGGAGTCTAGGTCAGGGGCCCAACGAAAGATTATTT.

Points on this clone: All gene names here are mouse names. The read gets to within 1 residue of the CDR3 end, and the germline J gene fills in the rest. The V gene is TRBV19, the J gene TRBJ2-2; D not resolved. Germline V gives CDR1 FNHDT, CDR2 SITEND (reference sequence). The CDR3 totals 13 residues. The V end was cut by 1 base, the J end by 0 bases, with 1 base between. The CDR3 sequence: CASSITNTGQLYF. The CDR3 bases that were read are TGTGCCAGCAGTATAACAAACACCGGGCAGCTCTAC.

Comment on this clone: Gene names are the mouse ones. The read comes to an end 1 residue before the CDR3 does, leaving the germline J gene to fill in the end. The rearrangement uses TRBV13-1 and TRBJ1-3, with a weak D call TRBD1 (5 bases). The germline V gene has CDR1 NSHNY and CDR2 SYGAGN. The CDR3 runs 13 residues. Trimming stripped 4 bases from V and 1 base from J, with 6 bases between. The covered CDR3 bases are TGTGCCAGCAGTTCAGGGTCTGGAAATACGCTCTAT. Translation gives CASSSGSGNTLY. In full, the CDR3 reads CASSSGSGNTLYF.

Points on this clone: Gene names follow the mouse nomenclature. The sequenced fragment ends 1 residue before the CDR3 boundary, so the rest is inferred from the germline J gene. The J gene is TRBJ2-2, the V gene TRBV19; 7 bases align to TRBD1. The V gene end was trimmed by 6 bases and the J gene end by 4 bases; junction bases not matched to a gene: 6. CDR3 length: 14 amino acids. Germline V lookup: CDR1 FNHDT, CDR2 SITEND (reference sequence). CDR3 protein: CASTLTGPTGQLYF. The sequenced part of the CDR3 DNA is TGTGCCAGCACCCTGACAGGGCCCACCGGGCAGCTCTAC.